A single TCR beta chain is shown here with its context. The antigen remains undetermined. This sample was included in a study of T cell repertoires in cytomegalovirus infection. Study summary: Both CMV infection and a matching HLA type were indicated by public TCR beta signatures.

TCRdb re-called the reads with MiXCR, one entry per CDR3 protein. Altogether 150,000 to 200,000 distinct CDR3 sequences are present, approximately 30% being singletons, with the ten largest covering under 35%. Broader study findings: The cumulative frequency of public TCR beta families identified carriers of CMV plus the relevant HLA. HLA-C-restricted CMV clonotypes gave the most frequent clonotype in two of eight donors.

The CDR3 is 14 amino acids. V trimming: 6 bases; J trimming: 6 bases; junction bases outside the gene matches: 5. The sequence derives from a human donor in good health (CMV status not recorded). Some clones in this sample may be carry-over from other donors' samples. The chain has TRBV12-3 or TRBV12-4 and TRBJ1-4; 9 nucleotides align to TRBD1. Sequences were obtained from PBMCs. The CDR3 DNA sequence: TGTGCCAGCAGAGGGGACAGGGAGGATGAAAAACTGTTTTTT. This gives the protein CASRGDREDEKLFF.